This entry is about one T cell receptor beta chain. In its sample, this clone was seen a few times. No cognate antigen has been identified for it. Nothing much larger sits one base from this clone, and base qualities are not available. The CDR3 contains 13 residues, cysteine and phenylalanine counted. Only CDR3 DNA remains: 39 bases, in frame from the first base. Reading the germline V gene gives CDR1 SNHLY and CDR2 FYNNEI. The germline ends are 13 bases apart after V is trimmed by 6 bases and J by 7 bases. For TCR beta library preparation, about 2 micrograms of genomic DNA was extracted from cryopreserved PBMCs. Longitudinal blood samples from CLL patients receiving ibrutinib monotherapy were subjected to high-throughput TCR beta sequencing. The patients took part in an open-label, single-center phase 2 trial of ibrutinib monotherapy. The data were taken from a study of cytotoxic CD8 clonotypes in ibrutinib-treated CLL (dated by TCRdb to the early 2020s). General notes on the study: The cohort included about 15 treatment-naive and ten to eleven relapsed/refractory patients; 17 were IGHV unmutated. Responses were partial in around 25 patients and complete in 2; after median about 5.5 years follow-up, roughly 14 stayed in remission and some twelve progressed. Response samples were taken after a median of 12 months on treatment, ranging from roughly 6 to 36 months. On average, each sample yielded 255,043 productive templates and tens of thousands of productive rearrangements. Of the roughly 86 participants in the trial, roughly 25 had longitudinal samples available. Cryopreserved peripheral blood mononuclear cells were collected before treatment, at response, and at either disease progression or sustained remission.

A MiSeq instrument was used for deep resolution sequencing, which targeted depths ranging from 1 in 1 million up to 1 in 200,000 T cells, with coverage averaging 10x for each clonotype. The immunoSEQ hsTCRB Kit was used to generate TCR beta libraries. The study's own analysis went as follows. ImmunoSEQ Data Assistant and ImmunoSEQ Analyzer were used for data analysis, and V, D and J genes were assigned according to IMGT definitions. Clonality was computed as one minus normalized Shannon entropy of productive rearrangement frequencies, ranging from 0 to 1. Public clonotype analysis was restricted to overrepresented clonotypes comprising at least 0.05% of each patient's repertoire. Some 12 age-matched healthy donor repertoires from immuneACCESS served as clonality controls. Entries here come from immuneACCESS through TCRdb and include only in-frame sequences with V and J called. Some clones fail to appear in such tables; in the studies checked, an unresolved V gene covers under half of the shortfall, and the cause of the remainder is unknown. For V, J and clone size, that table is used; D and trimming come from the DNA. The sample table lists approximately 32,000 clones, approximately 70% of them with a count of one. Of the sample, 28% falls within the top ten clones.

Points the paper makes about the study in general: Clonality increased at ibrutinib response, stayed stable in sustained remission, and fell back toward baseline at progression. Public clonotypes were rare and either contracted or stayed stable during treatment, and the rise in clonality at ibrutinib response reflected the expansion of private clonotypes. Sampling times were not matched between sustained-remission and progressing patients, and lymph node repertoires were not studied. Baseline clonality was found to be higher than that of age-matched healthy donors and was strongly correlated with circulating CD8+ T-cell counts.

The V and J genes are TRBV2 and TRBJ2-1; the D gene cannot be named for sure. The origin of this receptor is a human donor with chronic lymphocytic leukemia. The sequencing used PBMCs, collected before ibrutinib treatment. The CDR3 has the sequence CASSSLHGNEQFF. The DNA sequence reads TGTGCCAGCAGCTCTTTACACGGAAATGAGCAGTTCTTC. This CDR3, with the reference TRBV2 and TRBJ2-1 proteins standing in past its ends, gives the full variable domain EPEVTQTPSHQVTQMGQEVILRCVPISNHLYFYWYRQILGQKVEFLVSFYNNEISEKSEIFDDQFSVERPDGSNFTLKIRSTKLEDSAMYFCASSSLHGNEQFFGPGTRLTVL.